This T cell receptor (beta chain) is from a study of PD-1 blockade in classical Hodgkin lymphoma. Clones were sequenced by immunoSEQ multiplex PCR, and TCRdb holds only the in-frame ones, with some missing. The sample lists 5,000 or so clones; 82% were seen once. Germline V lookup: CDR1 SGHAT, CDR2 FQNNGV. This CDR3 region has 12 residues. V gave up 2 bases and J gave up 7 bases, with 7 bases separating them. Relapse after autologous stem cell transplantation occurred in every patient, and brentuximab vedotin exposure varied. Magnetic negative selection was used to purify CD8+ T cells from thawed PBMCs.

The input for sequencing was CD8+ T cells from blood, taken at baseline. The sequence was collected from a human donor with classical Hodgkin lymphoma. This chain links TRBV11-2 with TRBJ2-3; a weak D match, TRBD2 (6 bases). The CDR3 loop reads CASSLRGNTQYF. CDR3 in DNA: TGTGCCAGCAGCTTACGGGGGAATACGCAGTATTTT.